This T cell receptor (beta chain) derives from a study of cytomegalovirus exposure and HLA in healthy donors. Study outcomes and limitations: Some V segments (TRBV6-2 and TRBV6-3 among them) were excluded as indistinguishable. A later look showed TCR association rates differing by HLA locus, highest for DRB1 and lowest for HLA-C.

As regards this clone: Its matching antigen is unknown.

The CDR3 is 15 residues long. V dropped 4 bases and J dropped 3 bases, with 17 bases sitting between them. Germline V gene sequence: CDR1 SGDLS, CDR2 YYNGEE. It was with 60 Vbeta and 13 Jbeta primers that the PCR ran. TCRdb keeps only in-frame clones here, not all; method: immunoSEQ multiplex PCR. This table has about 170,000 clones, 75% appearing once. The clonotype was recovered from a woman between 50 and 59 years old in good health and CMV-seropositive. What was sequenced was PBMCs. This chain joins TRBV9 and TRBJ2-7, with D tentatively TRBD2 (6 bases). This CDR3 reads CASSPRLVANYEQYF. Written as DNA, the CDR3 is TGTGCCAGCAGCCCCCGACTAGTGGCTAACTACGAGCAGTACTTC.